What follows are 25 T cell receptor beta chains derived from one specimen sequenced in a study of T cells expressing NK-cell markers. TCRdb reprocessed the 5' RACE reads and keeps a single row for each CDR3 protein, giving no DNA. The sample spans 550,000 to 600,000 distinct CDR3 sequences; the ten largest clones claim roughly 3.5%. Sequenced: blood T cells: a sorted CD56 or NKG2C T cell subset, CD4+ or CD8+ T cells, or bulk PBMC T cells (not recorded which). Receptor source: a man younger than 30 in good health.

J is TRBJ2-7 and V is TRBV7-3; the TRBD2 assignment by TCRdb is unverifiable without DNA. In germline, CDR1 is SGHTA, CDR2 FQGTGA. The CDR3 totals 15 residues. Here the CDR3 reads CASSLLAGGEYEQYF.

V is TRBV28 and J is TRBJ1-5; TCRdb calls TRBD1, which cannot be checked without DNA. This CDR3 comprises 18 residues. CDR1 is MDHEN, CDR2 SYDVKM, per germline. The CDR3 loop is CASSYDRGLEYSNQPQHF.

The gene calls are TRBV12-3 or TRBV12-4 and TRBJ1-2. The CDR3 contains 14 residues. The CDR3 loop reads CASSLAAGPYGYTF.

The chain joins TRBV27 to TRBJ2-5; TCRdb outputs TRBD1, but without DNA this stays unchecked. This CDR3 region has 15 residues. Germline loops: CDR1 MNHEY, CDR2 SMNVEV (reference sequence). Here the CDR3 reads CASSLGTGPQETQYF.

V usage is TRBV6-4 and J usage is TRBJ2-1; the D call from TCRdb, TRBD1, cannot be confirmed without DNA. The germline V gene has CDR1 MRHNA and CDR2 SNTAGT. CDR3 length equals 15 residues. The CDR3 sequence is CASSVGESSYNEQFF.

The rearrangement links TRBV28 to TRBJ2-3; absent DNA, TCRdb's TRBD2 call cannot be checked. CDR1 MDHEN and CDR2 SYDVKM come from the germline V gene. The CDR3 sequence is 13 residues long. The CDR3 is CAIAGGDTDTQYF. The entire variable domain, with the rest obtained from reference TRBV28 and TRBJ2-3, is as follows: DVKVTQSSRYLVKRTGEKVFLECVQDMDHENMFWYRQDPGLGLRLIYFSYDVKMKEKGDIPEGYSVSREKKERFSLILESASTNQTSMYLCAIAGGDTDTQYFGPGTRLTVL.

This chain links TRBV12-3 or TRBV12-4 with TRBJ2-1; with no DNA, the TCRdb D assignment of TRBD1 cannot be verified. The CDR3 has 13 amino acids. The CDR3 spells CASSHGGDGEQFF.

The chain carries TRBV18 and TRBJ2-1. The CDR3 is 15 amino acids. Per germline, CDR1 KGHSH and CDR2 LQKENI. This CDR3 is CASSPAPIHYNEQFF.

The CDR3: CASSLHRGESGYTF. The J gene is TRBJ1-2, the V gene TRBV27; TCRdb reports TRBD1, a call that lacks DNA to check it against. The CDR3 extends over 14 amino acids. Germline V gives CDR1 MNHEY, CDR2 SMNVEV (reference sequence).

The V and J genes are TRBV4-2 and TRBJ1-1; TCRdb's assignment of TRBD1 cannot be checked, as there is no DNA. CDR1 is LGHNA, CDR2 YNFKEQ, per germline. The length of the CDR3 is 15 residues. CDR3 sequence: CASSRETGLITEAFF.

The gene calls are TRBV7-2 and TRBJ2-2; checking the TCRdb D call of TRBD2 is not possible without DNA. The CDR3 extends over 15 amino acids. Germline lookup yields CDR1 SGHTA and CDR2 FQGNSA. The CDR3 is CASSPSTSLTGELFF.

This chain joins TRBV20-1 and TRBJ2-7; the D call from TCRdb, TRBD1, cannot be confirmed without DNA. The CDR3 contains 12 residues. Per the germline V gene, CDR1 is DFQATT and CDR2 is SNEGSKA (reference sequence). The CDR3 sequence: CSAKTGAMEQYF.

This sequence joins TRBV4-2 and TRBJ2-1; TCRdb picks TRBD2, but there is no DNA to check that call. Germline V gene sequence: CDR1 LGHNA, CDR2 YNFKEQ. The CDR3 contains 22 residues. CDR3 in amino acids: CASSQGREEGLAGVWSYNEQFF.

This chain links TRBV24-1 with TRBJ2-1; the TRBD1 assignment by TCRdb is unverifiable without DNA. The CDR3 loop spans 15 amino acids. Germline V gives CDR1 KGHDR, CDR2 SFDVKD. This chain's CDR3 is CATSGSTGYYNEQFF.

The chain has TRBV5-5 and TRBJ1-5. Per germline, CDR1 SGHKS and CDR2 YYEKEE (reference sequence). The CDR3 runs to 15 residues. CDR3 protein: CASSLAPRGIEPQHF. Using reference TRBV5-5 and TRBJ1-5 for the parts outside the CDR3, the full variable domain is DAGVTQSPTHLIKTRGQQVTLRCSPISGHKSVSWYQQVLGQGPQFIFQYYEKEERGRGNFPDRFSARQFPNYSSELNVNALLLGDSALYLCASSLAPRGIEPQHFGDGTRLSIL.

The rearrangement links TRBV11-2 to TRBJ2-3; TCRdb reports TRBD2, a call that lacks DNA to check it against. The CDR3 length is 13 residues. Germline CDR1 is SGHAT and CDR2 is FQNNGV. The chain's CDR3 is CASRREVTDTQYF.

The chain links TRBV12-3 or TRBV12-4 to TRBJ2-1. The CDR3 extends over 12 amino acids. The CDR3 protein is CASTQSVGEQFF.

The CDR3 reads CASSPQTVLQETQYF. This sequence joins TRBV12-3 or TRBV12-4 and TRBJ2-5. The CDR3 totals 15 residues.

This chain links TRBV5-1 with TRBJ2-7. Germline loops: CDR1 SGHRS, CDR2 YFSETQ. The CDR3 contains 17 residues. The CDR3 sequence is CASSNTLGPITRYEQYF. The variable domain in full, completed from reference TRBV5-1 and TRBJ2-7, reads KAGVTQTPRYLIKTRGQQVTLSCSPISGHRSVSWYQQTPGQGLQFLFEYFSETQRNKGNFPGRFSGRQFSNSRSEMNVSTLELGDSALYLCASSNTLGPITRYEQYFGPGTRLTVT.

V and J are TRBV4-2 and TRBJ2-3; the TCRdb call, TRBD2, lacks DNA for checking. CDR3 length: 18 amino acids. CDR1 is LGHNA and CDR2 is YNFKEQ in the germline V gene. CDR3: CASSRGLAGGPGTDTQYF.

The chain uses TRBV19 and TRBJ1-2; TCRdb's D call, TRBD1, is unchecked because there is no DNA. This CDR3 region has 13 residues. Germline values: CDR1 LNHDA, CDR2 SQIVND (reference sequence). CDR3 amino acids: CASRPGQGTGYTF.

This chain connects TRBV9 to TRBJ2-2; the D call from TCRdb, TRBD2, cannot be confirmed without DNA. The CDR3 loop spans 14 amino acids. The germline CDR1 and CDR2 sequences are SGDLS and YYNGEE. CDR3 amino acids: CASSVGPSARELFF. Full variable domain (remainder filled in from reference TRBV9 and TRBJ2-2): DSGVTQTPKHLITATGQRVTLRCSPRSGDLSVYWYQQSLDQGLQFLIQYYNGEERAKGNILERFSAQQFPDLHSELNLSSLELGDSALYFCASSVGPSARELFFGEGSRLTVL.

This chain uses TRBV10-3 with TRBJ2-3; TCRdb indicates TRBD2, and absent DNA this call remains unverified. Germline loops: CDR1 ENHRY, CDR2 SYGVKD. The CDR3 length is 17 residues. CDR3 loop: CAIRETSTSAVPDTQYF.

V usage is TRBV30 and J usage is TRBJ2-7. Germline-derived CDR1 and CDR2 are GTSNPN and SVGIG (reference sequence). The CDR3 spans 13 residues. CDR3: CAWSGGSSYEQYF.

This rearrangement joins TRBV20-1 to TRBJ2-7; TCRdb designates TRBD1, a call that cannot be tested without DNA. Germline V CDR1 and CDR2: DFQATT, SNEGSKA (reference sequence). CDR3 length equals 14 residues. This chain's CDR3 is CSATGTGGVYEQYF.